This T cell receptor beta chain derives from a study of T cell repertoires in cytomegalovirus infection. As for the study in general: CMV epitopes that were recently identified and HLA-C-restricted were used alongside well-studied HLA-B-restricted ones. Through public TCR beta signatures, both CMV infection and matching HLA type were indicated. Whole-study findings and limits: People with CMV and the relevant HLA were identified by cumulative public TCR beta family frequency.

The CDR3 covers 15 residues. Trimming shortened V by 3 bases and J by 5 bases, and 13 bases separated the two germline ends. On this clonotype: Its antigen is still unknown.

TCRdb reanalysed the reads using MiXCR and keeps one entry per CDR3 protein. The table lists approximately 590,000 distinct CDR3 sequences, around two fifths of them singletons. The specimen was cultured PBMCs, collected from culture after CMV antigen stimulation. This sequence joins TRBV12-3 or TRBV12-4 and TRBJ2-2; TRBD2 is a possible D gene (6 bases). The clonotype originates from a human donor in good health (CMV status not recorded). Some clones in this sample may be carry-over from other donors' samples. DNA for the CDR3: TGTGCCAGCAGTTTTTCCGGGACTGGAACCGGGGAGCTGTTTTTT. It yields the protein CASSFSGTGTGELFF.